This is a list of T cell receptor beta chains from one sample in a study of shared clonotypes between healthy human individuals. Assay used: immunoSEQ multiplex PCR; TCRdb lists only in-frame clones, some missing. The table includes approximately 720,000 clones, 90% to 95% detected once. The specimen sequenced was naive CD8+ T cells sorted from blood. These receptors originate from a man younger than 40 in good health. Both conserved end residues are part of each CDR3. A D gene is named only where the DNA matches it firmly. Clone size, where shown, is once, few, many, or a class for clones that have expanded.

clone_size j_call d_call v_call cdr3_nt cdr3_aa
- TRBJ1-2 - TRBV27 TGTGCCAGCAGTCCCCAAATCGAGCAAGGCCCTAACTATGGCTACACCTTC CASSPQIEQGPNYGYTF
- TRBJ2-1 TRBD2 TRBV5-1 TGCGCCAGCAGCGGATTAGCGGGAGCCTCTAATGAGCAGTTCTTC CASSGLAGASNEQFF
- TRBJ2-2 TRBD2 TRBV6-5 TGTGCCAGCAGCTTAGCGGGAGGTAACACCGGGGAGCTGTTTTTT CASSLAGGNTGELFF
- TRBJ2-7 TRBD2 TRBV29-1 TGCAGCGTTAGACTAGCGGGACTGTACGAGCAGTACTTC CSVRLAGLYEQYF
- TRBJ1-5 TRBD1 TRBV5-1 TGCGCCAGCAGCTTGTCAGGGGGCAGCGGTCAGCCCCAGCATTTT CASSLSGGSGQPQHF
- TRBJ2-2 TRBD1 TRBV9 TGTGCCAGCAGCGCCGGACAGGGTTGGACCGGGGAGCTGTTTTTT CASSAGQGWTGELFF
- TRBJ1-4 TRBD1 TRBV4-3 TGCGCCAGCAGCCAAGAGGCAGGGGGTCTTGAAAAACTGTTTTTT CASSQEAGGLEKLFF
- TRBJ2-7 - TRBV6-6 TGTGCCAGCAGTTACACTAGCTCTAACGAGCAGTACTTC CASSYTSSNEQYF
- TRBJ2-3 TRBD1 TRBV14 TGTGCCAGCAGCCACCTCCCGGGACAGGGTTGGGATACGCAGTATTTT CASSHLPGQGWDTQYF
- TRBJ2-7 TRBD1 TRBV5-1 TGCGCCAGCAGCTTGGGACAGGGAAACTACGAGCAGTACTTC CASSLGQGNYEQYF
- TRBJ2-1 - TRBV9 TGTGCCAGCCGACCGGGACTCAGAAACAATGAGCAGTTCTTC CASRPGLRNNEQFF
- TRBJ2-3 TRBD2 TRBV11-2 TGTGCCAGCAGCTTGGGCCTAGGCGGGAGGCTCACAGATACGCAGTATTTT CASSLGLGGRLTDTQYF
- TRBJ2-7 - TRBV27 TGTGCCAGCAGTTTAGGTCCGGGACACCCGGACCACGAGCAGTACTTC CASSLGPGHPDHEQYF
once TRBJ2-1 - TRBV27 TGTGCCAGCCGAATAGCGGTTACCTACAATGAGCAGTTCTTC CASRIAVTYNEQFF
- TRBJ2-3 TRBD2 TRBV11-3 TGTGCCAGCAGCTTTGGACTAGCGGGAACAGATACGCAGTATTTT CASSFGLAGTDTQYF
- TRBJ2-1 - TRBV6-5 TGTGCCAGCAGTTACCGAGCGGCCTCCTACAATGAGCAGTTCTTC CASSYRAASYNEQFF
- TRBJ1-1 - TRBV6-1 TGTGCCAGCAGTGAAGGGGGTGGTAACACTGAAGCTTTCTTT CASSEGGGNTEAFF
- TRBJ1-4 - TRBV5-5 TGTGCCAGCAGCAGAGGGGTTGGTGAAGAAAAACTGTTTTTT CASSRGVGEEKLFF
- TRBJ2-1 TRBD2 TRBV6-5 TGTGCCAGCAGTGCTTTGACTAGCGGCTACAATGAGCAGTTCTTC CASSALTSGYNEQFF
- TRBJ2-7 - TRBV27 TGTGCCAGCAGTTTGACAGTCCATAGCTCCTACGAGCAGTACTTC CASSLTVHSSYEQYF
- TRBJ2-2 - TRBV27 TGTGCCAGCAGACCCGAGACCGGGGAGCTGTTTTTT CASRPETGELFF
- TRBJ2-3 TRBD2 TRBV11-2 TGTGCCAGCAGCTTAGAAACTAGCGGGAGCACAGATACGCAGTATTTT CASSLETSGSTDTQYF
few TRBJ2-7 - TRBV28 TGTGCCAGCAGCCCAGGCACAACGTCTTCCTACGAGCAGTACTTC CASSPGTTSSYEQYF
once TRBJ2-3 - TRBV2 TGTGCCAGCAGTGGCCGCGGAGGGACAGATACGCAGTATTTT CASSGRGGTDTQYF
- TRBJ2-7 TRBD1 TRBV7-9 TGTGCCAGCAGCGGCTGGTCCCGGGACAGGTCCAGCTCCTACGAGCAGTACTTC CASSGWSRDRSSSYEQYF
- TRBJ2-1 - TRBV15 TGTGCCACCAGCAACGCAAGGTACAATGAGCAGTTCTTC CATSNARYNEQFF
- TRBJ2-7 - TRBV5-4 TGTGCCAGCAGCCCGGAGGGGGCCTACGAGCAGTACTTC CASSPEGAYEQYF
- TRBJ2-7 - TRBV14 TGTGCCAGCAGCCCGAAAAACAGGGCCGACGAGCAGTACTTC CASSPKNRADEQYF
many TRBJ2-2 - TRBV19 TGTGCCACCTCCCAAGCCTGGCGGAACACCGGGGAGCTGTTTTTT CATSQAWRNTGELFF
- TRBJ2-5 - TRBV7-2 TGTGCCAGCAGCCCCGCCGGGCGGACAGAGACCCAGTACTTC CASSPAGRTETQYF
many TRBJ2-5 TRBD2 TRBV5-5 TGTGCCAGCAGCCCTTGGACTAGCGGTTCTCAAGAGACCCAGTACTTC CASSPWTSGSQETQYF
- TRBJ1-2 - TRBV7-9 TGTGCCAGCAGCTTAGAAGCGGATCCTGAGATCAATGGCTACACCTTC CASSLEADPEINGYTF
- TRBJ1-1 - TRBV28 TGTGCCAGCAGTTTGGGGGGTGAAGCTTTCTTT CASSLGGEAFF
- TRBJ2-7 TRBD1 TRBV6-6 TGTGCCAGCAGTTACTCGGGACAGGGGTCCCACGAGCAGTACTTC CASSYSGQGSHEQYF
- TRBJ1-1 - TRBV5-6 TGTGCCAGCAGCTTGTGGGGAGTGAACACTGAAGCTTTCTTT CASSLWGVNTEAFF
- TRBJ2-1 - TRBV10-2 TGCGCCAGCAGCCTGGACAGTTTCAATGAGCAGTTCTTC CASSLDSFNEQFF
- TRBJ2-6 - TRBV28 TGTGCCAGCAGTTCCCCGTCGGGAGACTCTGGGGCCAACGTCCTGACTTTC CASSSPSGDSGANVLTF
- TRBJ2-1 TRBD1 TRBV7-8 TGTGCCAGCAGCTCGAGACAGGGGGTGAGGACTACCTACAATGAGCAGTTCTTC CASSSRQGVRTTYNEQFF
- TRBJ2-1 - TRBV5-6 TGTGCCAGCACCCTGAGGGGCGGATACAATGAGCAGTTCTTC CASTLRGGYNEQFF
- TRBJ2-1 TRBD1 TRBV9 TGTGCCAGCAGCCCCGAAGGGACAGGGCCTTACGCCAGGAATGAGCAGTTCTTC CASSPEGTGPYARNEQFF
few TRBJ1-4 - TRBV2 TGTGCCACAAAATTGGAAAAACTGTTTTTT CATKLEKLFF
few TRBJ2-2 - TRBV6-6 TGTGCCAGCGCTACGAACACCGGGGAGCTGTTTTTT CASATNTGELFF
- TRBJ2-3 TRBD1 TRBV27 TGTGCCAGCAGTTTATCAACAACAGGGGCAGATACGCAGTATTTT CASSLSTTGADTQYF
- TRBJ2-1 - TRBV7-9 TGTGCCAGCAGCTTCGGGACGGTATACAATGAGCAGTTCTTC CASSFGTVYNEQFF
- TRBJ2-1 - TRBV7-2 TGTGCCAGCAGCCTCGGACTTGATCAGCGGATCAATGAGCAGTTCTTC CASSLGLDQRINEQFF
- TRBJ2-7 TRBD1 TRBV29-1 TGCAGCGTTATCCCCCAGGGGGCGTACGAGCAGTACTTC CSVIPQGAYEQYF
- TRBJ2-1 - TRBV7-6 TGTGCCAGCAGCTTAGATGGAGGCCACTACAATGAGCAGTTCTTC CASSLDGGHYNEQFF
- TRBJ1-2 - TRBV5-1 TGCGCCAGCAGCAACTTCCAGACAGCGAACTATGGCTACACCTTC CASSNFQTANYGYTF
- TRBJ2-7 TRBD1 TRBV28 TGTGCCAGCAGTTCCCATAGGGGGCTCGAGCAGTACTTC CASSSHRGLEQYF
- TRBJ2-7 - TRBV27 TGTGCCAGCAGTGCGCCCCGGGGAAACTACGAGCAGTACTTC CASSAPRGNYEQYF
- TRBJ2-3 - TRBV19 TGTGCCAGTAGTATAGATCGGTTTGGGGCAGGAGCCACAGATACGCAGTATTTT CASSIDRFGAGATDTQYF
- TRBJ2-7 - TRBV30 TGTGCCTGGAGTAGCCGGATCTCCTACGAGCAGTACTTC CAWSSRISYEQYF
- TRBJ1-1 TRBD1 TRBV7-8 TGTGCCAGCAGCCTACTTTCCCGGCCCGGGACAGGGGCCCAGAGAAGGGAGGCTTTCTTT CASSLLSRPGTGAQRREAFF
few TRBJ2-7 - TRBV5-5 TGTGCCAGCAGCTTGCCTGGGTCCGGCGTCGTCCTAAACTACGAGCAGTACTTC CASSLPGSGVVLNYEQYF